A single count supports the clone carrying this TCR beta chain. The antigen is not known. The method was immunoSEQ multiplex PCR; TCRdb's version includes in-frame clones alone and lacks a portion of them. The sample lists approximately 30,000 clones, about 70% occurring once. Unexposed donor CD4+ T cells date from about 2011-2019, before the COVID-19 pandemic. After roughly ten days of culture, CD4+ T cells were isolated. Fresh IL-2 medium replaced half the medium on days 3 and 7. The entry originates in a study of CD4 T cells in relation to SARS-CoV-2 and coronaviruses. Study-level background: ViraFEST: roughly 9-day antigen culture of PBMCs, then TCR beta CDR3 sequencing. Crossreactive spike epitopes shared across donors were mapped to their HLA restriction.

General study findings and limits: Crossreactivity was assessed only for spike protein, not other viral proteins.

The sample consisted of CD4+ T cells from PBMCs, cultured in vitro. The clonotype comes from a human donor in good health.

The DNA of the CDR3 is TGTGCCAGCAGTGAAGCAAGTCCAGGGGGCGAAGCTTTCTTT. Amino acids: CASSEASPGGEAFF. The V and J genes are TRBV2 and TRBJ1-1, with 8 bases aligning to TRBD1. CDR1 and CDR2 from the germline V gene are SNHLY and FYNNEI. Trimming cost V 0 bases and J 8 bases; bases outside gene matches: 5. This CDR3 region has 14 residues. Using reference TRBV2 and TRBJ1-1 for the parts outside the CDR3, the full variable domain is EPEVTQTPSHQVTQMGQEVILRCVPISNHLYFYWYRQILGQKVEFLVSFYNNEISEKSEIFDDQFSVERPDGSNFTLKIRSTKLEDSAMYFCASSEASPGGEAFFGQGTRLTVV.